This is a list of T cell receptor beta chains from one sample in a study of cytomegalovirus exposure and HLA in healthy donors. Repertoires were generated with immunoSEQ multiplex PCR, while TCRdb's copy carries only in-frame clones and drops some. The repertoire has around 120,000 clones, 60% to 70% of them found once; the top ten carry less than 9.5%. The sample consisted of PBMCs. Every receptor here comes from a woman aged 40 to 50 in good health and CMV-seropositive. CDR3s include the opening cysteine and the closing phenylalanine or tryptophan. D genes are given only for firm matches. Clone size is given for some rows only: seen once, a few or many times, or a class if the clone is expanded.

V gene	clone size	J gene	D gene	CDR3 protein	CDR3 DNA
TRBV19	NA	TRBJ1-1	TRBD1	CASSNDRAVTEAFF	TGTGCCAGTAGTAACGACAGGGCCGTCACTGAAGCTTTCTTT
TRBV6-5	NA	TRBJ1-1	NA	CASSYKGAEAFF	TGTGCCAGCAGTTACAAGGGGGCTGAAGCTTTCTTT
TRBV29-1	NA	TRBJ2-4	NA	CSVEVQNKNIQYF	TGCAGCGTTGAAGTTCAGAACAAAAACATTCAGTACTTC
TRBV5-1	once	TRBJ1-4	TRBD1	CASSLDRGLEKLFF	TGCGCCAGCAGCTTGGACAGGGGGCTTGAAAAACTGTTTTTT
TRBV7-2	NA	TRBJ2-5	NA	CASSLAGRGETQYF	TGTGCCAGCAGCTTAGCCGGGAGAGGCGAGACCCAGTACTTC
TRBV4-3	few	TRBJ2-1	TRBD2	CASSQDPAGGSFEQFF	TGCGCCAGCAGCCAAGATCCAGCGGGAGGGTCCTTTGAGCAGTTCTTC
TRBV19	NA	TRBJ2-6	NA	CASRRYSGANVLTF	TGTGCCAGTAGGAGGTACTCTGGGGCCAACGTCCTGACTTTC
TRBV15	NA	TRBJ2-3	NA	CATSRTGFTDTQYF	TGTGCCACCAGCAGGACAGGTTTCACAGATACGCAGTATTTT
TRBV5-4	NA	TRBJ2-7	TRBD1	CASSLGQVDVYEQYF	TGTGCCAGCAGCCTCGGACAGGTCGATGTCTACGAGCAGTACTTC
TRBV7-9	NA	TRBJ1-3	NA	CASSPTGWSGNTIYF	TGTGCCAGCAGCCCAACAGGGTGGTCTGGAAACACCATATATTTT
TRBV12-2	NA	TRBJ2-1	NA	CASRLATNLSGRAANEQFF	TGTGCAAGTCGCTTAGCTACGAACCTTAGCGGGAGGGCCGCAAATGAGCAGTTCTTC
TRBV7-6	NA	TRBJ2-7	TRBD2	CASTRLAEGIEQYF	TGTGCCAGCACCCGCCTAGCGGAGGGTATCGAGCAGTACTTC
TRBV10-3	NA	TRBJ2-1	NA	CAISESPREGAWNEQFF	TGTGCCATCAGTGAGTCTCCGCGGGAAGGTGCGTGGAATGAGCAGTTCTTC
TRBV6-1	NA	TRBJ2-1	NA	CASSVWRDSDNEQFF	TGTGCCAGCAGTGTTTGGCGGGACAGCGACAATGAGCAGTTCTTC
TRBV7-2	NA	TRBJ2-5	NA	CASSSRQGSETQYF	TGTGCCAGCAGCTCCCGTCAGGGATCGGAGACCCAGTACTTC
TRBV19	NA	TRBJ1-1	NA	CASMKTGTEAFF	TGTGCCAGTATGAAGACAGGCACTGAAGCTTTCTTT
TRBV10-3	NA	TRBJ2-1	NA	CAISELWELPGNEQFF	TGTGCCATCAGTGAGTTGTGGGAGCTCCCGGGGAATGAGCAGTTCTTC
TRBV11-2	NA	TRBJ1-1	NA	CASSLVGRGKGNTEAFF	TGTGCCAGCAGCTTAGTGGGGCGGGGTAAGGGGAACACTGAAGCTTTCTTT
TRBV5-4	NA	TRBJ2-7	TRBD1	CASSLRTGATYEQYF	TGTGCCAGCAGCTTGAGGACAGGCGCCACCTACGAGCAGTACTTC
TRBV9	NA	TRBJ2-1	TRBD2	CASSVGLAGYNEQFF	TGTGCCAGCAGCGTGGGGCTAGCGGGCTACAATGAGCAGTTCTTC
TRBV7-9	NA	TRBJ1-2	NA	CASSPAGQVFYGYTF	TGTGCCAGCAGCCCGGCTGGGCAGGTTTTCTATGGCTACACCTTC
TRBV18	NA	TRBJ2-1	TRBD1	CASSPPPQGRNEQFF	TGTGCCAGCTCACCACCGCCACAGGGGCGTAATGAGCAGTTCTTC
TRBV2	NA	TRBJ2-1	NA	CASRGSSYNEQFF	TGTGCCAGCAGAGGGAGCTCCTACAATGAGCAGTTCTTC
TRBV5-1	NA	TRBJ2-7	TRBD2	CASSSRTTSGRATHSYEQYF	TGCGCCAGCAGCTCGAGGACGACTAGCGGGAGGGCCACACACTCCTACGAGCAGTACTTC